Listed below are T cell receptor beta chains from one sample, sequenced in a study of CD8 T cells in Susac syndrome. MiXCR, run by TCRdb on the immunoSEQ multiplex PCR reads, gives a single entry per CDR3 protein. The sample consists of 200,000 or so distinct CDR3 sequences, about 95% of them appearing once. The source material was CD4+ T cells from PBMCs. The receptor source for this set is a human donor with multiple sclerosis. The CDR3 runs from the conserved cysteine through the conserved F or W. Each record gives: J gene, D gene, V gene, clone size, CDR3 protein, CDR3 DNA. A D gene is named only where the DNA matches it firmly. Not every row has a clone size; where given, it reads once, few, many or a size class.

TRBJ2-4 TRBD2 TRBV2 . CASSLGGVAKNIQYF TGTGCCAGCAGTCTCGGGGGGGTGGCCAAAAACATTCAGTACTTC
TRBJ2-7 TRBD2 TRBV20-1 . CSAHKGGGIEQYF TGCAGTGCCCATAAGGGCGGGGGGATCGAGCAGTACTTC
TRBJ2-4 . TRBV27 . CASSLDSIIAKNIQYF TGTGCCAGCAGTTTAGACAGTATCATAGCCAAAAACATTCAGTACTTC
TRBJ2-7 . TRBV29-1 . CSVQQGNYGEQYF TGCAGCGTCCAACAGGGAAACTACGGCGAGCAGTACTTC
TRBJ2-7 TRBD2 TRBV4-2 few CASSQVGRGGSYEQYF TGTGCCAGCAGCCAAGTCGGACGGGGGGGCTCCTACGAGCAGTACTTC
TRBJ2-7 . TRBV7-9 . CASSPRRTQTYEQYF TGTGCCAGCAGCCCCCGTAGGACACAGACTTACGAGCAGTACTTC
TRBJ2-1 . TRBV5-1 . CASSLAGNSYNEQFF TGCGCCAGCAGCTTGGCCGGGAACTCCTACAATGAGCAGTTCTTC
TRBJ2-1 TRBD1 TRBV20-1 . CSAEDRVSRNEQFF TGCAGTGCTGAGGACAGGGTTAGTAGGAATGAGCAGTTCTTC
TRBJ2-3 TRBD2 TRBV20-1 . CSARERAGGSRDTQYF TGCAGTGCTAGAGAGAGGGCGGGAGGTTCCCGGGATACGCAGTATTTT
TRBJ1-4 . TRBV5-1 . CASSIEGRPPSEKLFF TGCGCCAGCAGCATAGAAGGTCGGCCGCCTAGCGAAAAACTGTTTTTT
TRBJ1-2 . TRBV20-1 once CSAEIPTPVYTF TGCAGTGCTGAGATCCCCACTCCCGTCTACACCTTC
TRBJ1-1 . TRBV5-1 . CASSLSRGDTEAFF TGCGCCAGCAGCCTCAGTCGAGGGGACACTGAAGCTTTCTTT
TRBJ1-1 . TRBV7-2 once CASSLKGSTEAFF TGTGCCAGCAGCTTGAAGGGAAGCACTGAAGCTTTCTTT
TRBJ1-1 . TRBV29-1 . CSVGWVGGMNTEAFF TGCAGCGTTGGATGGGTAGGCGGGATGAACACTGAAGCTTTCTTT
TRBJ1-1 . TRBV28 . CASMNQGREAFF TGTGCCAGCATGAATCAGGGACGTGAAGCTTTCTTT
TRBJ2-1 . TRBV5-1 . CASSPQGETTYNEQFF TGCGCCAGCAGTCCCCAGGGCGAGACTACTTACAATGAGCAGTTCTTC
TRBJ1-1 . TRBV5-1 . CASSATGTDTEAFF TGCGCCAGCAGCGCCACAGGGACGGACACTGAAGCTTTCTTT
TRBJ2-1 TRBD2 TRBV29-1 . CSGTSGSRRNEQFF TGCAGCGGAACTAGCGGGAGTAGACGCAATGAGCAGTTCTTC
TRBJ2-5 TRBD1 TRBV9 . CASSVGPGTVQETQYF TGTGCCAGCAGCGTAGGCCCAGGGACAGTGCAAGAGACCCAGTACTTC
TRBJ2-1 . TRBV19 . CASESRTHDRQFF TGTGCCAGTGAGAGCCGGACTCACGATCGGCAGTTCTTC
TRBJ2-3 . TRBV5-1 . CASSLEGSDTQYF TGCGCCAGCAGCTTGGAGGGGTCCGATACGCAGTATTTT
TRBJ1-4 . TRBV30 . CAWSVAHREAEKLFF TGTGCCTGGAGTGTAGCTCACAGGGAGGCTGAAAAACTGTTTTTT
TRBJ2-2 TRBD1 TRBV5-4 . CASSLEDRDTGELFF TGTGCCAGCAGCTTGGAGGACAGGGACACCGGGGAGCTGTTTTTT
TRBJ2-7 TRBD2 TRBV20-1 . CSARNQGTSAVF TGCAGTGCTAGAAACCAGGGGACTAGCGCTGTCTTC
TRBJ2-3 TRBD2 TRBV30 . CAWRERDPSTQYF TGTGCCTGGAGAGAGCGGGATCCGTCTACGCAGTATTTT
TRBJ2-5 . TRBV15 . CATSWRDGPSETQYF TGTGCCACCAGCTGGAGGGACGGGCCATCAGAGACCCAGTACTTC
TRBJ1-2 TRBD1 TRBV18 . CASSPSDRDYGYTF TGTGCCAGCTCACCTTCGGACAGGGACTATGGCTACACCTTC
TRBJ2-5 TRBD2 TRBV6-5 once CASTPGGQETQYF TGTGCCAGCACCCCGGGGGGCCAAGAGACCCAGTACTTC
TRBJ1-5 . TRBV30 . CAWAPTRGSQPQHF TGTGCCTGGGCACCCACAAGAGGATCTCAGCCCCAGCATTTT
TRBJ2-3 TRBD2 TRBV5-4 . CASSVKTSGSTDTQYF TGTGCCAGCAGCGTGAAGACTAGCGGATCCACAGATACGCAGTATTTT
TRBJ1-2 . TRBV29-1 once CSVEGAGRPGGNGYTF TGCAGCGTTGAAGGGGCAGGGCGGCCCGGTGGAAATGGCTACACCTTC
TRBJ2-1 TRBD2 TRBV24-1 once CATSVLAGGENEQFF TGTGCCACCAGTGTGCTAGCGGGAGGAGAGAATGAGCAGTTCTTC
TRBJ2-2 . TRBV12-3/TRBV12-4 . CASSLRPGELFF TGTGCCAGCAGTTTGAGACCCGGGGAGCTGTTTTTT
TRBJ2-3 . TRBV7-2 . CASSPPGLRPDTQYF TGTGCCAGCAGCCCCCCTGGGCTCCGACCAGATACGCAGTATTTT
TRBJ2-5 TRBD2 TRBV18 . CASSGGLAGETQYF TGTGCCAGCTCGGGAGGACTAGCTGGGGAGACCCAGTACTTC
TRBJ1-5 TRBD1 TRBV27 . CASHRQGANQPQHF TGTGCCAGCCACCGACAGGGGGCCAATCAGCCCCAGCATTTT
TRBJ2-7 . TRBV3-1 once CASSYSMEKYEQYF TGTGCCAGCAGCTATTCGATGGAGAAATACGAGCAGTACTTC
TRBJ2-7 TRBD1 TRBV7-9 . CASTEGPTGGEQYF TGTGCCAGCACCGAGGGCCCCACAGGGGGCGAGCAGTACTTC
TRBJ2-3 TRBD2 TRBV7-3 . CASSYTSGSTDTQYF TGTGCCAGCAGCTATACTAGCGGGAGTACAGATACGCAGTATTTT
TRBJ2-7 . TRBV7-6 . CATSRSQGGSYEQYF TGTGCCACCTCTCGGTCGCAGGGTGGATCCTACGAGCAGTACTTC